These T cell receptor beta chains were read from a single sample in a study of radiotherapy plus CTLA-4 blockade in lung cancer. Sequencing used immunoSEQ multiplex PCR; TCRdb keeps in-frame clones, though not all of them. The sample yields tens of thousands of clones, around 75% seen once. The specimen comprised peripheral blood, sampled from a patient treated with radiotherapy plus ipilimumab. The source of these receptors is a human donor with non-small cell lung cancer who had stable disease on radiotherapy plus ipilimumab. Both conserved end residues are part of each CDR3. D genes are given only for firm matches. The size entry is marked missing in some rows and otherwise reads once, few, many or a size class.

J	D	V	size	DNA	CDR3
TRBJ2-7	TRBD1	TRBV7-9	few	TGTGCCAGCAGCCAAGGTGACAGGGGTACCTACGAGCAGTACTTC	CASSQGDRGTYEQYF
TRBJ1-1	NA	TRBV11-3	NA	TGTGCCAGCAGCCTTTTAGCAGGGACTGAAGCTTTCTTT	CASSLLAGTEAFF
TRBJ2-7	TRBD1	TRBV9	few	TGTGCCAGCAGCCCCTCGGACAGGGGGGCCTACGAGCAGTACTTC	CASSPSDRGAYEQYF
TRBJ1-4	NA	TRBV5-6	NA	TGTGCCAGCAGCTCAACTCATTCTAATGAAAAACTGTTTTTT	CASSSTHSNEKLFF
TRBJ2-3	NA	TRBV21-1	NA	TGTGCCAGCAGCGACCGTTTGACAGGGGACGGCGAAAGCACAGATACGCAGTATTTT	CASSDRLTGDGESTDTQYF
TRBJ1-1	TRBD1	TRBV7-2	NA	TGTGCCAGCAGCGTCAGGACAGGCGGCACTGAAGCTTTCTTT	CASSVRTGGTEAFF
TRBJ2-2	TRBD2	TRBV10-1	NA	TGCGCCAGCAGTGAGTCCGGACTAGCGGGGACCGGGGAGCTGTTTTTT	CASSESGLAGTGELFF
TRBJ2-7	NA	TRBV30	NA	TGTGCCTGGAGTAGAGCCTACGAGCAGTACTTC	CAWSRAYEQYF
TRBJ1-1	NA	TRBV16	NA	TGTGCCAGCAGCCCCCGGGTGGGGCAGTATGAAGCTTTCTTT	CASSPRVGQYEAFF
TRBJ2-7	NA	TRBV5-1	NA	TGCGCCAGCAGCTTGGGGGCGTACGAGCAGTACTTC	CASSLGAYEQYF
TRBJ1-4	TRBD1	TRBV12-5	few	TGTGCTAGTGGTACGGACAGGGGTGGTGAAAAACTGTTTTTT	CASGTDRGGEKLFF
TRBJ2-6	TRBD1	TRBV5-6	NA	TGTGCCAGCAGCCCCGGGGGACAGGGGCGCGGGGCCAACGTCCTGACTTTC	CASSPGGQGRGANVLTF
TRBJ1-4	NA	TRBV5-6	NA	TGTGCCAGCAGCCCCGGACAGAGTAGAAATGAAAAACTGTTTTTT	CASSPGQSRNEKLFF
TRBJ1-1	NA	TRBV5-4	NA	TGTGCCAGCAGCTACGACAGCTACACTGAAGCTTTCTTT	CASSYDSYTEAFF
TRBJ2-7	TRBD1	TRBV11-3	NA	TGTGCCAGCAGTAGAAGGACAGGGTTGTACGAGCAGTACTTC	CASSRRTGLYEQYF
TRBJ1-5	NA	TRBV10-2	NA	TGCGCCAGCAGTCTCCGGACAGAACAGCCCCAGCATTTT	CASSLRTEQPQHF
TRBJ1-5	NA	TRBV18	NA	TGTGCCAGCTCACCAGGGCGCGTCACTGGCCAGCCCCAGCATTTT	CASSPGRVTGQPQHF
TRBJ1-1	NA	TRBV4-1	NA	TGCGCCAGCAGCCAACCTACGGCAGGGAACACTGAAGCTTTCTTT	CASSQPTAGNTEAFF
TRBJ1-2	NA	TRBV7-9	NA	TGTGCCAGCAGCCAGGGGCTAAGTGGCTACACCTTC	CASSQGLSGYTF
TRBJ2-7	NA	TRBV6-1	few	TGTGCCAGCAGTGAAACTAGCTCTCCTCGTGGGGAGCAGTACTTC	CASSETSSPRGEQYF
TRBJ2-3	NA	TRBV5-1	NA	TGCGCCAGCAGGATGGAGACGGGAGCTCGGTTTGATACGCAGTATTTT	CASRMETGARFDTQYF
TRBJ1-1	NA	TRBV6-1	NA	TGTGCCAGCAGAGCCCGTAGACAGAAAAACACTGAAGCTTTCTTT	CASRARRQKNTEAFF
TRBJ2-1	TRBD2	TRBV11-1	NA	TGTGCCAGCAGCCGAGCTAGCGGGGGGGCAGAAAATGAGCAGTTCTTC	CASSRASGGAENEQFF
TRBJ1-2	NA	TRBV2	NA	TGTGCCAGCAGTGATGCGGGGGTGGGCTATGGCTACACCTTC	CASSDAGVGYGYTF
TRBJ2-3	NA	TRBV4-3	NA	TGCGCCAGCAGCCAGGAGGGCGGCGCAGATACGCAGTATTTT	CASSQEGGADTQYF
TRBJ1-1	TRBD1	TRBV6-5	NA	TGTGCCAGCAGTTCATCGACAGGGGTAAACACTGAAGCTTTCTTT	CASSSSTGVNTEAFF
TRBJ1-4	NA	TRBV5-1	NA	TGCGCCAGCAGCAAAGGACAGCCTGAAAAACTGTTTTTT	CASSKGQPEKLFF
TRBJ2-1	NA	TRBV6-6	NA	TGTGCCAGCAGCAGACCCCGGGTGTCGGATGAGCAGTTCTTC	CASSRPRVSDEQFF